This TCR beta chain was sequenced during a study of cytomegalovirus exposure and HLA in healthy donors. Study-level results: The study recorded some 160 TCR beta chains that were cytomegalovirus-associated. Association of a missense DCLRE1C variant with TCR beta V- and J-gene trimming was reported in a later analysis.

Researchers ran the PCR with 60 Vbeta and 13 Jbeta primers. Sequenced by immunoSEQ multiplex PCR; TCRdb stores in-frame clones only, minus some. In the table there are 80,000 to 100,000 clones, around 80% of which are singletons. About this clone itself: The antigen remains undetermined.

The trim removed 2 bases at V and 2 bases at J, leaving 8 bases unmatched. The CDR3 is made up of 15 amino acids. Germline V gene sequence: CDR1 SQVTM, CDR2 ANQGSEA. The clonotype was recovered from a man in his forties or fifties in good health and CMV-seronegative. The sequencing input was PBMCs. This chain uses TRBV29-1 with TRBJ2-7, with TRBD2 matching over 8 bases. The CDR3 is CSVEIGAGVPYEQYF. The CDR3 DNA reads TGCAGCGTTGAAATTGGAGCGGGGGTGCCCTACGAGCAGTACTTC.